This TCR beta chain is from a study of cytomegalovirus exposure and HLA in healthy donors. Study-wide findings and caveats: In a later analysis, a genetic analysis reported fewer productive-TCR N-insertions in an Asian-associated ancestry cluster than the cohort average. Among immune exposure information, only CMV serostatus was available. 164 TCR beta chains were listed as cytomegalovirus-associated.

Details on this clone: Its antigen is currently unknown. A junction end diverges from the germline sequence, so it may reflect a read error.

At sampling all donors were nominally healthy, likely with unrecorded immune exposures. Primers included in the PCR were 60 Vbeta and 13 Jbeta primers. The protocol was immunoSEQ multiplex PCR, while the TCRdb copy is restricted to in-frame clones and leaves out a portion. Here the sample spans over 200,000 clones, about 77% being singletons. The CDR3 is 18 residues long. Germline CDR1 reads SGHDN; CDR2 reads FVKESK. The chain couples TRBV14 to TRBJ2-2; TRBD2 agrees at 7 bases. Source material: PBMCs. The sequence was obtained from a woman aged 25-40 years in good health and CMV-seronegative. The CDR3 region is CASSQDLPLAVNTGELFF. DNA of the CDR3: TGTGCCAGCAGCCAAGATTTGCCGCTAGCGGTGAACACTGGGGAGCTGTTTTTT.